Listed below are T cell receptor beta chains from one sample, sequenced in a study of cytomegalovirus exposure and HLA in healthy donors. Profiling relied on immunoSEQ multiplex PCR, and the TCRdb table lists in-frame clones only, not all of them. The sample has about 210,000 clones, about 85% seen once. The sequenced material came from PBMCs. Receptors originate from a girl aged 2 to 10 in good health and CMV-seronegative. Each CDR3 is given with its conserved first and last residue. Each record gives: J gene, clone size, V gene, D gene, CDR3 protein, CDR3 DNA. The D gene is left open where the match is weak. Size is omitted from some rows. Given values are once, few, many or a class for expanded clones.

>TRBJ1-1|NA|TRBV18|NA
CASSPGGAHTEAFF
TGTGCCAGCTCACCAGGGGGGGCTCACACTGAAGCTTTCTTT
>TRBJ2-3|NA|TRBV7-9|TRBD1
CASSLGVGQGSADTQYF
TGTGCCAGCAGCTTAGGCGTAGGACAGGGGTCCGCAGATACGCAGTATTTT
>TRBJ1-2|NA|TRBV28|TRBD1
CASSTTGFDGYTF
TGTGCCAGCAGTACGACAGGGTTCGATGGCTACACCTTC
>TRBJ2-1|NA|TRBV2|NA
CASSERGPDEQFF
TGTGCCAGCAGTGAGCGGGGTCCCGATGAGCAGTTCTTC
>TRBJ1-4|NA|TRBV5-1|NA
CASSRTRSATNEKLFF
TGCGCCAGCAGCCGGACTCGAAGCGCAACTAATGAAAAACTGTTTTTT
>TRBJ1-1|once|TRBV4-1|NA
CASSQMIKYLGSPTEAFF
TGCGCCAGCAGCCAAATGATTAAGTACCTAGGCAGCCCCACTGAAGCTTTCTTT
>TRBJ2-2|NA|TRBV2|TRBD2
CASSGLAGGNGELFF
TGTGCCAGCAGTGGACTAGCGGGAGGAAACGGGGAGCTGTTTTTT
>TRBJ1-6|NA|TRBV5-1|TRBD1
CASRDTGDNSPLHF
TGCGCCAGCAGGGACACAGGGGATAATTCACCCCTCCACTTT
>TRBJ1-5|NA|TRBV10-3|NA
CAITRGGADQPQHF
TGTGCCATCACGAGGGGCGGGGCCGATCAGCCCCAGCATTTT
>TRBJ2-1|NA|TRBV7-4|TRBD2
CASSPGLAGNNEQFF
TGTGCCAGCAGCCCGGGACTAGCGGGAAACAATGAGCAGTTCTTC
>TRBJ1-5|NA|TRBV28|TRBD1
CASSSTGEGGGNQPQHF
TGTGCCAGCAGCTCGACAGGGGAGGGGGGTGGCAATCAGCCCCAGCATTTT
>TRBJ1-3|few|TRBV6-1|TRBD1
CASRRTGRDTIYF
TGTGCCAGCAGGAGGACAGGAAGGGACACCATATATTTT
>TRBJ2-5|NA|TRBV5-1|NA
CASGESGSGVETQYF
TGCGCCAGCGGCGAGTCCGGGAGTGGGGTCGAGACCCAGTACTTC
>TRBJ1-1|NA|TRBV30|NA
CAWSRNRNTEAFF
TGTGCCTGGAGCCGGAACAGGAACACTGAAGCTTTCTTT
>TRBJ2-3|NA|TRBV10-2|NA
CASGITGKGTDTQYF
TGCGCCAGCGGGATAACAGGGAAGGGCACAGATACGCAGTATTTT
>TRBJ2-1|few|TRBV19|NA
CASTGVLGENEQFF
TGTGCCTCAACGGGGGTTCTTGGAGAGAATGAGCAGTTCTTC
>TRBJ2-7|NA|TRBV4-2|NA
CASSRAGALAEQYF
TGTGCCAGCAGCAGGGCGGGGGCTTTGGCCGAGCAGTACTTC
>TRBJ1-5|NA|TRBV12-5|NA
CASGSDQPQHF
TGTGCTAGTGGTTCTGATCAGCCCCAGCATTTT
>TRBJ1-2|NA|TRBV18|NA
CASSPVGRADGYTF
TGTGCCAGCTCACCGGTCGGCAGGGCCGATGGCTACACCTTC
>TRBJ1-4|once|TRBV11-2|NA
CASSLETVYRMEEKLFF
TGTGCCAGCAGCCTAGAGACAGTGTACCGAATGGAGGAAAAACTGTTTTTT
>TRBJ2-7|NA|TRBV19|NA
CASSILPIYEQYF
TGTGCCAGTAGTATACTCCCTATCTACGAGCAGTACTTC
>TRBJ2-7|NA|TRBV28|NA
CASRRVFSYEQYF
TGTGCCAGCAGGCGGGTTTTCTCCTACGAGCAGTACTTC
>TRBJ1-3|NA|TRBV7-8|NA
CASTVGRGIGNTIYF
TGTGCCAGCACCGTGGGCAGGGGAATTGGAAACACCATATATTTT
>TRBJ2-3|few|TRBV7-3|TRBD2
CASSLAGGTDTQYF
TGTGCCAGCAGCTTAGCGGGGGGCACAGATACGCAGTATTTT
>TRBJ1-6|NA|TRBV7-9|TRBD1
CASSLLRGNNSPLHF
TGTGCCAGCAGCTTACTCAGGGGGAATAATTCACCCCTCCACTTT
>TRBJ1-4|NA|TRBV7-9|NA
CASSLPGGTNEKLFF
TGTGCCAGCAGCCTACCGGGAGGTACTAATGAAAAACTGTTTTTT